The 5 T cell receptor beta chains presented below share a single source sample, sequenced in a study of T cells in Graves' hyperthyroidism and ophthalmopathy (dated by TCRdb to about 2019). Libraries were built with multiplex PCR. These reads were obtained on an Illumina HiSeq 2000. TCR beta CDR3 regions were amplified from RNA transcripts. The TCR CDR3 was subjected to a first round of RT-PCR using the HTBI primer set and the Qiagen OneStep RT-PCR kit. TCRdb reanalyzed the raw reads on its own, using fastp at Q25 for trimming and MiXCR for clone calling, and kept in-frame beta chains. CDR3 protein duplicates are merged, each entry listing the most common genes and DNA. For this sample the table gives about 420,000 distinct CDR3 sequences, of which 15% to 18% were detected only once. Roughly 7.4% of the sample rests with the top ten. What was sequenced was blood. These receptors all stem from a woman between 18 and 30 years old with Graves' hyperthyroidism.

J is TRBJ1-1 and V is TRBV30; unclear D gene. This CDR3 is built from 11 residues. Germline values: CDR1 GTSNPN, CDR2 SVGIG (reference sequence). V gave up 2 bases and J gave up 1 base, with 2 bases separating them. CDR3 DNA: TGTGCCTGGAGTCGGAACACTGAAGCTTTCTTT. Translated, it gives CAWSRNTEAFF. Full variable domain (missing parts from reference TRBV30 and TRBJ1-1): SQTIHQWPATLVQPVGSPLSLECTVEGTSNPNLYWYRQAAGRGLQLLFYSVGIGQISSEVPQNLSASRPQDRQFILSSKKLLLSDSGFYLCAWSRNTEAFFGQGTRLTVV.

This clonotype was seen only a few times. The V and J genes are TRBV11-3 and TRBJ2-2; 8 bases map to TRBD1. The J segment lost 5 bases and the V segment lost 6 bases, leaving 11 bases of the junction unmatched. The length of the CDR3 is 16 residues. Germline V CDR1 and CDR2: SGHNT, YENEEA. CDR3 in amino acids: CASRSLWDRRTGELFF. The CDR3, as DNA: TGTGCCAGCAGAAGCCTCTGGGACAGGAGAACCGGGGAGCTGTTTTTT.

This clonotype appeared many times. The CDR3 sequence is CSARPAGQGSQPQHF. The CDR3 DNA sequence: TGCAGTGCTAGACCAGCGGGACAGGGGAGTCAGCCCCAGCATTTT. The chain links TRBV20-1 to TRBJ1-5, with TRBD1 matching 10 bases. V lost 2 bases, J lost 6 bases, and 7 bases stayed unmatched. The CDR3 consists of 15 residues. Per germline, CDR1 DFQATT and CDR2 SNEGSKA (reference sequence).

Ten or more counts support this clonotype. The chain combines TRBV11-3 with TRBJ2-5; TRBD2 might be the D (6 bases). CDR1 and CDR2 (germline): SGHNT, YENEEA. This CDR3 comprises 16 residues. The germline V and J ends were trimmed by 3 bases and 1 base, with 15 bases remaining between them. CDR3 sequence reads: CASSFSGTAVQETQYF. The CDR3 DNA sequence: TGTGCCAGCAGCTTCAGTGGGACTGCCGTCCAAGAGACCCAGTACTTC. Supplemented by reference TRBV11-3 and TRBJ2-5, the full variable domain reads EAGVVQSPRYKIIEKKQPVAFWCNPISGHNTLYWYLQNLGQGPELLIRYENEEAVDDSQLPKDRFSAERLKGVDSTLKIQPAELGDSAVYLCASSFSGTAVQETQYFGPGTRLLVL.

This clonotype was seen at least ten times. The chain couples TRBV18 to TRBJ2-3, with a tentative D call TRBD1 (6 bases). Trimming took off 3 bases at V and 3 bases at J, with 10 bases between the two ends. The CDR3 totals 14 residues. Germline V gives CDR1 KGHSH, CDR2 LQKENI. The CDR3 loop is CASSPGQMTDTQYF. The CDR3 nucleotides read TGTGCCAGCTCACCGGGACAAATGACAGATACGCAGTATTTT.